This TCR beta chain was sequenced during a study of cytotoxic CD8 clonotypes in ibrutinib-treated CLL. Overall study findings and caveats: Public clonotypes, rarely seen, contracted or held steady on treatment. Clonality (at baseline) was higher than in age-matched healthy donors and tracked circulating CD8+ T-cell counts. Sampling schedules were unmatched across sustained-remission and progressing patients.

T cells were sequenced at a targeted depth of 1 in 200,000 to 1 in 1 million. Profiling relied on immunoSEQ multiplex PCR, and the TCRdb table lists in-frame clones only, not all of them. This table holds a few hundred thousand clones, roughly 74% found once. This clone was counted a few times. Its target is not known. The CDR3 has 16 residues. V lost 6 bases and J 6 bases, leaving 24 bases between the germline ends. Germline V CDR1 and CDR2: MNHEY, SMNVEV (reference sequence). This chain joins TRBV27 and TRBJ2-7, with D possibly matching TRBD2 (6 bases). The sample here was PBMCs, taken after 24 months of ibrutinib treatment. The TCR sequence derives from a human donor with chronic lymphocytic leukemia. For the CDR3, the DNA is TGTGCCAGCAGCCATGAACTGGACTACCCTCATGGCGAGCAGTACTTC. Translated, it gives CASSHELDYPHGEQYF.